Listed below are T cell receptor beta chains from one sample, sequenced in a study of patients and donors after allogeneic stem cell transplantation. In TCRdb, the RT-PCR reads were re-called with MiXCR into one record per CDR3 protein. Of 800,000 to 1,000,000 distinct CDR3 sequences in the sample, around 17% are singletons; the top ten hold 5% to 6.5%. Sequencing was performed on blood, either unsorted or a sorted T cell fraction (not recorded which). All receptors come from a human donor who was either an allogeneic HSCT recipient or a stem cell or donor lymphocyte infusion donor (not recorded which). It is not recorded whose cells these are; they may come from a transplant donor. Both conserved end residues are part of each CDR3. The D gene is left open where the match is weak. Expanded clones get a size class; other rows say once, few or many, or leave the size out.

>.|TRBJ2-7|TRBV2|TRBD1
CASNRDRGNSYEQYF
TGTGCCAGCAATAGGGACAGGGGGAACTCCTACGAGCAGTACTTC
>.|TRBJ1-1|TRBV12-3/TRBV12-4|.
CASSPVGGMNTEAFF
TGTGCCAGCAGTCCTGTCGGCGGGATGAACACTGAAGCTTTCTTT
>few|TRBJ2-3|TRBV14|TRBD1
CASRRQGADTQYF
TGTGCCAGCAGGAGACAGGGGGCAGATACGCAGTATTTT
>.|TRBJ2-7|TRBV5-1|TRBD1
CASSTGQRAYEQYF
TGCGCCAGCAGCACGGGACAGAGGGCCTACGAGCAGTACTTC
>few|TRBJ2-3|TRBV7-9|.
CATIAADTQYF
TGTGCCACTATCGCCGCAGATACGCAGTATTTT
>few|TRBJ2-1|TRBV7-9|TRBD2
CASSSRTSGREGEQFF
TGTGCCAGCAGCTCTCGGACTAGCGGGAGAGAGGGTGAGCAGTTCTTC
>.|TRBJ2-5|TRBV5-1|.
CASSFTGRNQETQYF
TGCGCCAGCAGCTTTACGGGACGGAACCAAGAGACCCAGTACTTC
>few|TRBJ1-4|TRBV20-1|.
CSAIGDSATNEKLFF
TGCAGTGCTATAGGGGATTCGGCGACTAATGAAAAACTGTTTTTT
>few|TRBJ1-1|TRBV29-1|.
CSVDPTGKLTEAFF
TGCAGCGTTGACCCTACGGGTAAACTCACTGAAGCTTTCTTT
>few|TRBJ2-7|TRBV7-8|TRBD1
CASSLGAGGNEQYF
TGTGCCAGCAGCTTAGGTGCAGGGGGAAACGAGCAGTACTTC
>.|TRBJ2-1|TRBV7-3|.
CASSFDAFNEQFF
TGTGCCAGCAGCTTTGATGCGTTCAATGAGCAGTTCTTC
>.|TRBJ1-1|TRBV12-5|.
CASVYGTGTEAFF
TGTGCTAGTGTCTATGGAACGGGGACTGAAGCTTTCTTT
>few|TRBJ1-1|TRBV11-1|.
CASSLVGVAEAFF
TGTGCCAGCAGCTTAGTGGGGGTCGCTGAAGCTTTCTTT
>.|TRBJ2-6|TRBV6-1|.
CASRLFSGANVLTF
TGTGCCAGCAGACTGTTCTCTGGGGCCAACGTCCTGACTTTC
>.|TRBJ2-7|TRBV4-1|.
CASSQHRVAYEQYF
TGCGCCAGCAGCCAACACAGGGTGGCCTACGAGCAGTACTTC
>.|TRBJ1-2|TRBV3-1|.
CASSQDRGYTF
TGCGCCAGCAGCCAAGACAGGGGCTACACCTTC
>few|TRBJ2-2|TRBV20-1|.
CSARVADGQGLSELFF
TGCAGTGCTAGGGTAGCAGATGGCCAGGGGCTCTCTGAGCTGTTTTTT
>.|TRBJ1-2|TRBV6-1|.
CASKQGRNYGYTF
TGTGCCAGCAAGCAAGGCAGGAACTATGGCTACACCTTC
>many|TRBJ2-3|TRBV24-1|.
CATSDSTDTQYF
TGTGCCACCAGTGATAGCACAGATACGCAGTATTTT
>few|TRBJ2-1|TRBV2|TRBD2
CASSEALLANYYNEQFF
TGTGCCAGCAGTGAAGCGTTACTAGCGAATTACTACAATGAGCAGTTCTTC
>few|TRBJ2-7|TRBV21-1|.
CASSILADEQYF
TGTGCCAGCAGCATCCTAGCGGACGAGCAGTACTTC
>many|TRBJ2-3|TRBV4-3|.
CASSQERTDTDTQYF
TGCGCCAGCAGCCAAGAACGGACTGACACAGATACGCAGTATTTT
>many|TRBJ2-5|TRBV12-3/TRBV12-4|TRBD2
CASNRLAGAQETQYF
TGTGCCAGCAATCGACTAGCGGGAGCGCAAGAGACCCAGTACTTC
>.|TRBJ2-3|TRBV6-5|.
CASSYFGASSTDTQYF
TGTGCCAGCAGTTACTTTGGGGCTAGCTCCACAGATACGCAGTATTTT
>.|TRBJ2-7|TRBV12-3/TRBV12-4|TRBD1
CASSFNRGYEQYF
TGTGCCAGCAGTTTCAACAGGGGCTACGAGCAGTACTTC
>.|TRBJ1-1|TRBV6-2/TRBV6-3|TRBD1
CASTRGQASLNTEAFF
TGTGCCAGCACCAGAGGACAGGCGTCGTTGAACACTGAAGCTTTCTTT
>.|TRBJ2-3|TRBV7-9|.
CASSLSGELRDTQYF
TGTGCCAGCAGCTTATCCGGGGAGCTAAGGGATACGCAGTATTTT
>.|TRBJ1-3|TRBV20-1|.
CSARDRGTTVGNTIYF
TGCAGTGCTAGAGACCGGGGGACAACGGTTGGAAACACCATATATTTT
>few|TRBJ1-4|TRBV7-8|.
CASSLAGAVNEKLFF
TGTGCCAGCAGCTTAGCTGGGGCGGTTAATGAAAAACTGTTTTTT
>few|TRBJ1-2|TRBV4-1|.
CASSQLDRPNYGYTF
TGCGCCAGCAGCCAGCTGGACAGACCGAACTATGGCTACACCTTC
>many|TRBJ1-2|TRBV7-9|.
CASSLDTEFLYGYTF
TGTGCCAGCAGCTTAGATACAGAGTTCCTCTATGGCTACACCTTC
>many|TRBJ2-5|TRBV14|.
CASSQVETQYF
TGTGCCAGCAGCCAAGTAGAGACCCAGTACTTC
>.|TRBJ2-3|TRBV12-3/TRBV12-4|TRBD2
CASSFRLAGGSGDTQYF
TGTGCCAGCAGTTTCCGGCTAGCGGGGGGATCAGGAGATACGCAGTATTTT
>.|TRBJ1-5|TRBV20-1|.
CSASRRGGANNQPQHF
TGCAGTGCTAGTAGAAGGGGGGGGGCCAACAATCAGCCCCAGCATTTT
>.|TRBJ2-7|TRBV6-1|.
CASSESVSEQYF
TGTGCCAGCAGTGAATCCGTATCCGAGCAGTACTTC
>many|TRBJ2-5|TRBV9|.
CASSVSPGADRETQYF
TGTGCCAGCAGCGTATCCCCCGGAGCCGACAGGGAGACCCAGTACTTC
>.|TRBJ2-1|TRBV4-2|TRBD2
CASSQDQAGGLYYNEQFF
TGTGCCAGCAGCCAAGATCAAGCGGGAGGACTATATTACAATGAGCAGTTCTTC
>few|TRBJ2-5|TRBV7-8|.
CASSFPGKETQYF
TGTGCCAGCAGCTTTCCAGGGAAAGAGACCCAGTACTTC
>.|TRBJ2-1|TRBV4-2|.
CASSVRSSYNEQFF
TGTGCCAGCAGCGTTCGAAGCTCCTACAATGAGCAGTTCTTC
>few|TRBJ1-5|TRBV12-3/TRBV12-4|TRBD1
CATGTGVGQPQHF
TGTGCCACCGGGACAGGGGTCGGTCAGCCCCAGCATTTT
>few|TRBJ2-1|TRBV4-1|.
CASSERTEDSEQFF
TGCGCCAGCAGTGAGCGGACAGAAGACTCAGAGCAGTTCTTC
>.|TRBJ2-6|TRBV5-1|TRBD1
CASSLRGQAPSGANVLTF
TGCGCCAGCAGCTTAAGGGGGCAGGCCCCCTCTGGGGCCAACGTCCTGACTTTC
>.|TRBJ2-7|TRBV27|.
CASSLSKGTSYEQYF
TGTGCCAGCAGTTTATCGAAGGGTACCTCCTACGAGCAGTACTTC
>.|TRBJ1-4|TRBV10-3|.
CAISESRGLVNEKLFF
TGTGCCATCAGTGAGTCGAGGGGACTGGTTAATGAAAAACTGTTTTTT
>.|TRBJ2-3|TRBV11-2|.
CASSLSLLVTPHAGTDTQYF
TGTGCCAGCAGCTTAAGCCTCCTCGTGACTCCTCACGCGGGCACAGATACGCAGTATTTT
>few|TRBJ1-4|TRBV12-3/TRBV12-4|TRBD1
CASKIGQGTNEKLFF
TGTGCCAGCAAGATAGGACAGGGAACTAATGAAAAACTGTTTTTT
>many|TRBJ1-1|TRBV5-1|TRBD1
CASSSWDRAGTEAFF
TGCGCCAGCAGCTCTTGGGACAGGGCGGGCACTGAAGCTTTCTTT
>.|TRBJ2-1|TRBV12-3/TRBV12-4|.
CASSTTLREQFF
TGTGCCAGCAGCACGACCCTCAGGGAGCAGTTCTTC
>.|TRBJ2-2|TRBV7-2|.
CASSFYSGGPNTGELFF
TGTGCCAGCAGCTTTTACAGCGGCGGCCCGAACACCGGGGAGCTGTTTTTT
>many|TRBJ2-7|TRBV20-1|.
CSARGRNSYEQYF
TGCAGTGCTCGCGGGCGGAACTCCTACGAGCAGTACTTC
>few|TRBJ1-3|TRBV12-3/TRBV12-4|TRBD1
CASSQTGDSGNTIYF
TGTGCCAGCAGTCAGACAGGGGACTCTGGAAACACCATATATTTT
>few|TRBJ2-2|TRBV6-5|TRBD1
CASSSPGQSKPGELFF
TGTGCCAGCAGTTCCCCGGGACAGTCAAAGCCCGGGGAGCTGTTTTTT